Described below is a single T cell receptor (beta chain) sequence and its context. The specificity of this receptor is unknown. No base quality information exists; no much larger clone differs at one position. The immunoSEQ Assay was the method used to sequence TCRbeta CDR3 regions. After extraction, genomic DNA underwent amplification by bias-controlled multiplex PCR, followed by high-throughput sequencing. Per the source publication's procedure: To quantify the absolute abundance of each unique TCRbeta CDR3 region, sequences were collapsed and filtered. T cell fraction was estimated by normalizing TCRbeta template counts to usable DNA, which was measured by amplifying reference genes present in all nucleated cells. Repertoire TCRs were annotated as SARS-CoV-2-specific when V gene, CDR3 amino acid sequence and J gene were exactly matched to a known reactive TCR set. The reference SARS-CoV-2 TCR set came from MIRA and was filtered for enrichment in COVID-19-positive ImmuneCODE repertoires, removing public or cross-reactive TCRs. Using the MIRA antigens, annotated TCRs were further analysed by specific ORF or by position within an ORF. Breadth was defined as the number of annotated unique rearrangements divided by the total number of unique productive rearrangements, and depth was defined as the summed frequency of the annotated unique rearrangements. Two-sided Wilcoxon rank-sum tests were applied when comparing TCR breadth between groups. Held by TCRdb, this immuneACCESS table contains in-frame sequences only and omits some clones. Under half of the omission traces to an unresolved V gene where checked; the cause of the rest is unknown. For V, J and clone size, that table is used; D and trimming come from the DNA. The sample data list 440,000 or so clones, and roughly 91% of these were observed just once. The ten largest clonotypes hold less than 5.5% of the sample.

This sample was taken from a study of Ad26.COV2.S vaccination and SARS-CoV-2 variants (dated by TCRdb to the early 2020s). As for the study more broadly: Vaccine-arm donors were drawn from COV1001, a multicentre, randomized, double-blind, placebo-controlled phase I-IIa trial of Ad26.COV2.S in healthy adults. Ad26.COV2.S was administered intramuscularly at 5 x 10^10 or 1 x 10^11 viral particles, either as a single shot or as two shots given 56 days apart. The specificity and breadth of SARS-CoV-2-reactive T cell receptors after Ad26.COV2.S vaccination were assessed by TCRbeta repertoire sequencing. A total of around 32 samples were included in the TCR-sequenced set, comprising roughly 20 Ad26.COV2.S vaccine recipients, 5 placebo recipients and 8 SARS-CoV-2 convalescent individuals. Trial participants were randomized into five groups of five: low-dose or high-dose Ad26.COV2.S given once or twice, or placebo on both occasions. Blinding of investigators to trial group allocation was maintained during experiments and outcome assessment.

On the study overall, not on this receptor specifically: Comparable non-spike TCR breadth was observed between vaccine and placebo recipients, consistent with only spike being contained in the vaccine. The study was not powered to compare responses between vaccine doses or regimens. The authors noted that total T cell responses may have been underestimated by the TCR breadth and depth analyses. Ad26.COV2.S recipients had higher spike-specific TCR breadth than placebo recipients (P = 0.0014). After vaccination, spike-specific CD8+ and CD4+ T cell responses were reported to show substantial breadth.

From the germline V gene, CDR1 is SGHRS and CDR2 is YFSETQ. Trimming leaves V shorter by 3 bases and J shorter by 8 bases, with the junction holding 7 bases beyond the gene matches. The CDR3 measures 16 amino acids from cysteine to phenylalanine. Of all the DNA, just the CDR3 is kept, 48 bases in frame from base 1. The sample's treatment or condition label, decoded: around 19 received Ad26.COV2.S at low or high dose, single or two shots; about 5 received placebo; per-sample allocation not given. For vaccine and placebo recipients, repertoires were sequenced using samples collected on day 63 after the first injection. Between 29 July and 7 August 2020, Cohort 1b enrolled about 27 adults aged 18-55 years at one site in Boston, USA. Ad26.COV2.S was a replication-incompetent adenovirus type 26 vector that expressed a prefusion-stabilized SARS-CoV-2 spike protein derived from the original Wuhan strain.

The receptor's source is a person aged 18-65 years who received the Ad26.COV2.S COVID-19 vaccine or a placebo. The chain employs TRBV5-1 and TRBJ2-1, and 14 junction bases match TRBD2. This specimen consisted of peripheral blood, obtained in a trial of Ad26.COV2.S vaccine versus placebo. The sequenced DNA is TGCGCCAGCAGCTACAGACTAGCGGGAGGGCCATATGAGCAGTTCTTC. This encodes CASSYRLAGGPYEQFF. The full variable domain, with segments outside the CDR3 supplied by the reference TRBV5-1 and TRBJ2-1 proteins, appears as KAGVTQTPRYLIKTRGQQVTLSCSPISGHRSVSWYQQTPGQGLQFLFEYFSETQRNKGNFPGRFSGRQFSNSRSEMNVSTLELGDSALYLCASSYRLAGGPYEQFFGPGTRLTVL.